The next 14 T cell receptor beta chains were all read from a single sample in a study of long-term antiretroviral therapy in people with HIV. It was version v3.0 of the immunoSEQ assay that was run at survey level. TCRdb's table, derived via immunoSEQ multiplex PCR, lists solely in-frame clones and lacks some. This repertoire shows about 33,000 clones, roughly 97% found once; its top ten account for under 3.5%. The sample was unsorted PBMCs, taken 6.9 years after starting antiretroviral therapy. These receptor sequences come from a man aged 25-40 years with HIV.

The CDR3 here is CAGRYGAEAFF. The CDR3 DNA reads TGTGCCGGGAGATACGGGGCTGAAGCTTTCTTT. V usage is TRBV5-8 and J usage is TRBJ1-1; D gene ambiguous. V was cut by 10 bases and J by 6 bases, with 13 bases left in between. The germline gives CDR1 SGHTS, CDR2 YDEGEE. The CDR3 is 11 residues long.

This chain links TRBV9 with TRBJ1-2, with D hard to call. Trimming took 2 bases from V and 4 from J, leaving 9 bases between them. Germline lookup yields CDR1 SGDLS and CDR2 YYNGEE. The CDR3 is 13 residues long. The CDR3 reads CASSVDDSYGYTF. In DNA form, the CDR3 reads TGTGCCAGCAGCGTCGACGATTCCTATGGCTACACCTTC.

The rearrangement links TRBV14 to TRBJ2-1; 12 bases are a match to TRBD2. CDR1 and CDR2 (germline): SGHDN, FVKESK. The V and J ends lost 4 bases and 4 bases, in that order; junction bases with no gene match: 5. The CDR3 has 16 residues. DNA for the CDR3: TGTGCCAGCAGCCCCTGGACTAGCGGGGCTTACAATGAGCAGTTCTTC. Residues: CASSPWTSGAYNEQFF.

The chain has TRBV5-6 and TRBJ1-1; no clear D gene. Germline lookup yields CDR1 SGHDT and CDR2 YYEEEE. V lost 2 bases to trimming and J lost 0 bases, with 14 bases between them. The CDR3 loop spans 16 amino acids. The CDR3 nucleotides read TGTGCCAGCAGCTTCAGGACCCGCCTTTTGAACACTGAAGCTTTCTTT. Amino acids: CASSFRTRLLNTEAFF.

This clone was counted a single time. The V and J genes are TRBV29-1 and TRBJ1-2, with D unresolved. Germline V gives CDR1 SQVTM, CDR2 ANQGSEA. The V end was cut by 6 bases, the J end by 5 bases, with 22 bases between. The CDR3 runs 15 residues. In DNA, the CDR3 is TGCAGCGTCGGCACACTGAAACAGTCAATTTATGGCTACACCTTC. It is translated as CSVGTLKQSIYGYTF.

This chain links TRBV6-6 with TRBJ1-5, with 8 bases fitting TRBD1. The germline V gene has CDR1 MNHNY and CDR2 SVGAGI (reference sequence). The CDR3 has 13 amino acids. V lost 11 bases and J lost 5; bases outside the gene matches: 8. The CDR3 DNA follows: TGTGCCGCCTTGGACAGGGACGATCAGCCCCAGCATTTT. Its protein product is CAALDRDDQPQHF.

The chain recombines TRBV6-5 with TRBJ1-2; 9 bases map to TRBD1. The ends lost 6 bases at V and 4 bases at J; junction bases unmatched: 3. Germline assignment: CDR1 MNHEY and CDR2 SVGAGI. This CDR3 has 13 amino acids. The CDR3 spells CASRRDRAYGYTF. In DNA form, the CDR3 reads TGTGCCAGCAGGAGGGACAGGGCCTATGGCTACACCTTC.

This clone was observed once. The J gene is TRBJ1-2, the V gene TRBV6-5, with D possibly matching TRBD1 (6 bases). Looked up from germline, CDR1 is MNHEY and CDR2 is SVGAGI. The CDR3 spans 14 residues. V shed 0 bases and J shed 7 bases, with 12 bases lying between them. CDR3 coding DNA: TGTGCCAGCAGTTACTCTCGGGGGCTCGGTGGCTACACCTTC. It translates to CASSYSRGLGGYTF.

The rearrangement uses TRBV7-3 and TRBJ2-3; D is uncertain. The CDR3 contains 15 residues. The ends were cut back, 5 bases at V and 3 bases at J, with 15 bases in the middle. The germline CDR1 and CDR2 sequences are SGHTA and FQGTGA. CDR3 sequence (DNA): TGTGCCAGCAGCGCCCCCGAGTGGGATACAGATACGCAGTATTTT. Its translation is CASSAPEWDTDTQYF.

This clone was picked up one time. The V and J genes are TRBV2 and TRBJ2-3; D not certain. Trimming took off 4 bases at V and 8 bases at J, with 19 bases between the two ends. Germline V gene data show CDR1 as SNHLY and CDR2 as FYNNEI. There are 15 residues in the CDR3. The CDR3 reads CASSATSDPTSTQYF. CDR3 coding DNA: TGTGCCAGCAGTGCAACATCAGACCCCACCAGTACGCAGTATTTT.

V usage is TRBV20-1 and J usage is TRBJ2-1; D is possibly TRBD1 (6 bases). The germline CDR1 and CDR2 sequences are DFQATT and SNEGSKA (reference sequence). This CDR3 has 9 amino acids. The V end lost 7 bases, the J end lost 11 bases, and 9 bases lay between the germline ends. In nucleotides, the CDR3 is TGCAGTGTAGGGGGTCAGCAGTTCTTC. It yields the protein CSVGGQQFF.

CDR3 nucleotide sequence: TGTGCCAGCAGCGTCGGGACAGATAACTATGGCTACACCTTC. It specifies CASSVGTDNYGYTF. The V call is TRBV9, the J call TRBJ1-2, with 7 bases fitting TRBD1. CDR1 is SGDLS, CDR2 YYNGEE, per germline. The J segment lost 1 base and the V segment lost 2 bases, leaving 2 bases of the junction unmatched. The CDR3 extends over 14 amino acids.

The genes are TRBV2 and TRBJ2-2; D is ambiguous. The CDR3 runs to 13 residues. Looked up from germline, CDR1 is SNHLY and CDR2 is FYNNEI. V shed 7 bases and J shed 2 bases, with 8 bases lying between them. CDR3 region: CASIPKNTGELFF. The CDR3, as DNA: TGTGCCAGCATCCCAAAAAACACCGGGGAGCTGTTTTTT.

The gene calls are TRBV7-2 and TRBJ1-2; TRBD1 matches at 8 bases. This CDR3 is built from 15 residues. V lost 5 bases, J lost 7 bases, and 12 bases stayed unmatched. Germline CDR1 reads SGHTA; CDR2 reads FQGNSA. CDR3 sequence (DNA): TGTGCCAGCAGCCACGATGCAGGGGGCGCGGGTGGCTACACCTTC. It codes for CASSHDAGGAGGYTF.